Listed here are 3 T cell receptor beta chains from one sample, sequenced in a study of CD8+ T cells in alopecia areata. Sequencing templates came from extracted RNA that was reverse transcribed into cDNA. This table comes from immunoSEQ multiplex PCR, and its TCRdb copy is limited to in-frame clones, with some not included. This repertoire shows roughly 92,000 clones, approximately 70% found once; its top ten account for 15% to 20%. Regarding treatment: oral pan-JAK inhibitor, 5-10 mg twice daily. The sample here was CD8+ T cells sorted from blood, taken around week 44, from a patient treated with tofacitinib. The receptors derive from a human donor with alopecia areata.

The genes are TRBV7-9 and TRBJ1-1; 7 bases are shared with TRBD1. Losses at the gene ends were 5 bases for V and 3 bases for J; bases not matched to a gene: 6. The CDR3 contains 14 residues. Germline V gene sequence: CDR1 SEHNR, CDR2 FQNEAQ (reference sequence). CDR3 residues: CASSLRGRDTEAFF. CDR3 nucleotide sequence: TGTGCCAGCAGCCTGAGGGGGCGAGACACTGAAGCTTTCTTT.

This clone was counted between two and nine times. The chain couples TRBV28 to TRBJ2-5; no clear D gene. V lost 5 bases and J 5 bases, leaving 3 bases between the germline ends. Per the germline V gene, CDR1 is MDHEN and CDR2 is SYDVKM. CDR3 length equals 10 residues. The CDR3 sequence: CASSAETQYF. CDR3 coding DNA: TGTGCCAGCAGTGCGGAGACCCAGTACTTC. The full variable domain, rest sourced from reference TRBV28 and TRBJ2-5, is DVKVTQSSRYLVKRTGEKVFLECVQDMDHENMFWYRQDPGLGLRLIYFSYDVKMKEKGDIPEGYSVSREKKERFSLILESASTNQTSMYLCASSAETQYFGPGTRLLVL.

The rearrangement links TRBV4-1 to TRBJ1-4; the D gene is possibly TRBD1 (6 bases). The CDR3 spans 16 residues. The germline gives CDR1 MGHRA, CDR2 YSYEKL. V shed 0 bases and J shed 2 bases, with 10 bases lying between them. In DNA, the CDR3 is TGCGCCAGCAGCCAAGAGCAGGGGTCGACTAATGAAAAACTGTTTTTT. This encodes CASSQEQGSTNEKLFF.